A selection of T cell receptor beta chains follows, all from one sample in a study of blood T cells in healthy people across ages. TCRdb independently ran MiXCR on the 5' RACE reads; one entry per CDR3 protein. The sample includes around 1.5 million distinct CDR3 sequences, 40% to 50% of them seen just once. The material sequenced was blood. These receptors all come from a woman under 30 in good health. CDR3s leave out the opening cysteine and the closing phenylalanine or tryptophan. Some rows mark clone size as missing; the rest say once, few, many or name a class of expanded clone.

size: -; J: TRBJ1-4; V: TRBV15; CDR3: ATSRDRDRSEKLF
size: -; J: TRBJ2-1; V: TRBV20-1; CDR3: SARDRPSEQF
size: many; J: TRBJ2-5; V: TRBV29-1; CDR3: SVRDRAETQY
size: -; J: TRBJ2-5; V: TRBV25-1; CDR3: ASSKGGGEETQY
size: -; J: TRBJ1-3; V: TRBV7-2; CDR3: ASSLGGGERNTIY
size: -; J: TRBJ2-7; V: TRBV6-6; CDR3: ASSYGTGVDEQY
size: few; J: TRBJ2-5; V: TRBV14; CDR3: ASSPLGDETQY
size: few; J: TRBJ2-1; V: TRBV4-1; CDR3: ASSQAGGGTSFRNEQF
size: -; J: TRBJ2-2; V: TRBV2; CDR3: ASSEGEGLGTGELF
size: -; J: TRBJ2-3; V: TRBV7-2; CDR3: ASSPQGNTQY
size: -; J: TRBJ2-5; V: TRBV7-3; CDR3: ASSRSVPETQY
size: -; J: TRBJ2-7; V: TRBV18; CDR3: ASSQSVGAASYEQY
size: -; J: TRBJ2-1; V: TRBV5-1; CDR3: ASSSRLAGQASPPYEQF
size: -; J: TRBJ1-2; V: TRBV6-1; CDR3: ASSPRPYRLYGYT
size: once; J: TRBJ1-1; V: TRBV11-2; CDR3: ASSLEPTGGSNTEAF
size: few; J: TRBJ1-2; V: TRBV7-2; CDR3: ASSLEATAINYGYT
size: -; J: TRBJ1-1; V: TRBV21-1; CDR3: ASLGATEAF
size: -; J: TRBJ1-1; V: TRBV6-5; CDR3: ASSSRPEQNTEAF
size: -; J: TRBJ1-6; V: TRBV12-3/TRBV12-4; CDR3: ASSFGQASSPLH
size: -; J: TRBJ2-6; V: TRBV7-6; CDR3: ASSSPYRGKRSGANVLT
size: -; J: TRBJ2-5; V: TRBV6-6; CDR3: ASSDLDIPLGETQY
size: -; J: TRBJ1-5; V: TRBV19; CDR3: ASSILLLDQPQH
size: -; J: TRBJ1-2; V: TRBV4-2; CDR3: ASSQDRTGGWYGYT
size: few; J: TRBJ1-2; V: TRBV5-1; CDR3: ASSQRGGADYGYT
size: few; J: TRBJ2-1; V: TRBV24-1; CDR3: ATSDDRGNLGATGEQF
size: many; J: TRBJ1-5; V: TRBV29-1; CDR3: SVLGQPNQPQH
size: -; J: TRBJ2-3; V: TRBV12-3/TRBV12-4; CDR3: AGSLGPEDTQY
size: few; J: TRBJ1-1; V: TRBV20-1; CDR3: SASGTGKAF
size: -; J: TRBJ2-3; V: TRBV10-1; CDR3: ASRGRGPDTQY
size: -; J: TRBJ2-5; V: TRBV11-2; CDR3: ASSITSGAHEQY
size: -; J: TRBJ2-7; V: TRBV12-3/TRBV12-4; CDR3: ASSSGGFRGLIYEQY
size: -; J: TRBJ2-1; V: TRBV9; CDR3: ASSVEGDVGLAGGGNEQF